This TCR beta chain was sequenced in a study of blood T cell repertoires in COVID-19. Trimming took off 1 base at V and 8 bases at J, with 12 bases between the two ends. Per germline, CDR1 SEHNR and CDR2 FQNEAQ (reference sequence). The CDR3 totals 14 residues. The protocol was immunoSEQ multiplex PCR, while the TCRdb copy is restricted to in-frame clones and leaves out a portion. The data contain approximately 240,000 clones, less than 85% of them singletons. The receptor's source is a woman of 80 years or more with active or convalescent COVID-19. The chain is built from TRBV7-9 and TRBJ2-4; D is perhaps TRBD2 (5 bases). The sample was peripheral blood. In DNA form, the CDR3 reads TGTGCCAGCAGCTTAGTAGCTAGCCAAGACATTCAGTACTTC. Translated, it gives CASSLVASQDIQYF.